This TCR beta chain was identified in a study of cytomegalovirus exposure and HLA in healthy donors. The CDR3 runs 16 residues. Germline CDR1 SGHTS, CDR2 YDEGEE. The junction had 5 bases not matched to a gene; V was cut back by 0 bases and J by 1 base. Vbeta (60) and Jbeta (13) primers were used in the PCR. Clones were read by immunoSEQ multiplex PCR, and TCRdb kept only the in-frame ones, dropping some. The profile shows about 200,000 clones, just under 70% of them singletons. This chain connects TRBV5-8 to TRBJ2-5; 8 positions agree with TRBD2. The clonotype comes from a man aged 40-55 years in good health and CMV-seropositive. Material for sequencing was PBMCs. The CDR3 loop is CASSLGLAGIQETQYF. DNA of the CDR3: TGTGCCAGCAGCTTGGGTTTAGCGGGGATCCAAGAGACCCAGTACTTC.